The 2 T cell receptor beta chains below come from one sample, sequenced in a study of cytomegalovirus exposure and HLA in healthy donors. The study ran its PCR with 60 Vbeta and 13 Jbeta primers. Profiled with immunoSEQ multiplex PCR; TCRdb holds only in-frame clones, not every one. The table includes 150,000 to 200,000 clones, around three quarters detected once. What was sequenced was PBMCs. The receptors were sampled from a woman in her 30s in good health and CMV-seropositive.

This chain links TRBV28 with TRBJ2-2; 7 positions agree with TRBD1. Germline values: CDR1 MDHEN, CDR2 SYDVKM. This CDR3 has 14 residues. J gave up 6 bases and V 6 bases, and 7 bases lay outside the gene matches. CDR3 in amino acids: CASSMEGGPGELFF. The CDR3 region has the DNA TGTGCCAGCAGCATGGAAGGGGGCCCCGGGGAGCTGTTTTTT.

The rearrangement uses TRBV20-1 and TRBJ1-1, with a tentative D call TRBD1 (6 bases). Looked up from germline, CDR1 is DFQATT and CDR2 is SNEGSKA (reference sequence). There are 11 residues in the CDR3. V lost 6 bases and J 6 bases, leaving 11 bases between the germline ends. CDR3 nucleotides: TGCAGTGCCCCTCGACAGGCTGAAGCTTTCTTT. It is translated as CSAPRQAEAFF.